The 30 T cell receptor beta chains in this list originate from one sample, sequenced in a study of CD8+ T cells in alopecia areata. Investigators isolated RNA and reverse transcribed it into cDNA to act as the sequencing template. Clones were read by immunoSEQ multiplex PCR, and TCRdb kept only the in-frame ones, dropping some. Of thousands of clones detected, approximately 74% appear once; the ten largest clones hold around 5.9%. Treatment reported: oral pan-JAK inhibitor, 5-10 mg twice daily. The study team obtained lesional scalp punch biopsies and peripheral blood from alopecia areata patients. The input for sequencing was skin, taken at week 24, from a patient treated with tofacitinib. Receptor source: a human donor with alopecia areata.

The chain joins TRBV7-2 to TRBJ2-5; possible D gene TRBD1, 5 bases. The CDR3 totals 15 residues. Trimming shortened V by 5 bases and J by 2 bases, and 15 bases separated the two germline ends. Germline V gives CDR1 SGHTA, CDR2 FQGNSA. The CDR3 sequence is CASSVDTTIQETQYF. The CDR3 nucleotides are TGTGCCAGCAGCGTGGACACGACCATTCAAGAGACCCAGTACTTC.

In this sample, this clone turned up once. This rearrangement joins TRBV19 to TRBJ1-1; the D is unclear. CDR3 length equals 15 residues. In germline, CDR1 is LNHDA, CDR2 SQIVND (reference sequence). Trimming shortened V by 3 bases and J by 4 bases, and 15 bases separated the two germline ends. CDR3 nucleotide sequence: TGTGCCAGTAGTATTTCAAAGGGTGTAAGCACTGAAGCTTTCTTT. It specifies CASSISKGVSTEAFF.

The chain couples TRBV29-1 to TRBJ1-1, with 9 bases matching TRBD1. This CDR3 is built from 13 residues. Unmatched junction bases numbered 8, after V lost 7 bases and J lost 5 bases. Germline V gives CDR1 SQVTM, CDR2 ANQGSEA. The CDR3, as DNA: TGCAGCGCTGGACAGGGGATGGGGACTGAAGCTTTCTTT. It codes for CSAGQGMGTEAFF. Full variable domain (rest looked up from reference TRBV29-1 and TRBJ1-1): SAVISQKPSRDICQRGTSLTIQCQVDSQVTMMFWYRQQPGQSLTLIATANQGSEATYESGFVIDKFPISRPNLTFSTLTVSNMSPEDSSIYLCSAGQGMGTEAFFGQGTRLTVV.

The rearrangement joins TRBV2 to TRBJ2-3; TRBD2 aligns across 9 bases. The V segment lost 6 bases and the J segment 2 bases; nucleotides outside the gene matches: 12. This CDR3 has 17 residues. Germline assignment: CDR1 SNHLY and CDR2 FYNNEI. Here the CDR3 reads CASSSISSGEITDTQYF. As DNA, the CDR3 is TGTGCCAGCAGCTCAATATCTAGCGGGGAAATCACAGATACGCAGTATTTT.

CDR3 in amino acids: CASSHERLQETQYF. The DNA of the CDR3 is TGTGCCAGCAGCCATGAGAGGTTACAAGAGACCCAGTACTTC. The chain couples TRBV6-1 to TRBJ2-5, with no clear D. Germline loops: CDR1 MNHNS, CDR2 SASEGT. Trimming removed 6 bases from V and 2 bases from J, with 13 bases in between. This CDR3 spans 14 amino acids.

This chain joins TRBV7-2 and TRBJ2-3; 8 nucleotides align to TRBD2. The V segment lost 5 bases and the J segment 8 bases; nucleotides outside the gene matches: 9. The V gene's germline CDR1 is SGHTA and CDR2 FQGNSA. The CDR3 loop spans 14 amino acids. DNA of the CDR3: TGTGCCAGCAGCCCGACGACGCGGGGGGTTACGCAGTATTTT. Its protein is CASSPTTRGVTQYF.

This clone was seen a handful of times. CDR3 sequence: CASSPPGVPYEQYF. DNA for the CDR3: TGTGCCAGCTCACCTCCAGGGGTCCCCTACGAGCAGTACTTC. V is TRBV18 and J is TRBJ2-7; D is possibly TRBD1 (6 bases). V was cut by 3 bases and J by 2 bases, with 11 bases left in between. The CDR3 contains 14 residues. CDR1 and CDR2 from the germline V gene are KGHSH and LQKENI.

This chain joins TRBV7-3 and TRBJ2-2, with a tentative D call TRBD1 (6 bases). CDR3 length: 12 residues. Germline V gene sequence: CDR1 SGHTA, CDR2 FQGTGA. V lost 3 bases to trimming and J lost 8 bases, with 7 bases between them. For the CDR3, the DNA is TGTGCCAGCAGCTTTGGACAGGGGGAGCTGTTTTTT. Amino acid sequence: CASSFGQGELFF. Filled out from reference TRBV7-3 and TRBJ2-2, the complete variable domain reads GAGVSQTPSNKVTEKGKYVELRCDPISGHTALYWYRQSLGQGPEFLIYFQGTGAADDSGLPNDRFFAVRPEGSVSTLKIQRTERGDSAVYLCASSFGQGELFFGEGSRLTVL.

V and J are TRBV4-1 and TRBJ2-7; D is unresolved. The CDR3 loop spans 14 amino acids. CDR1 is MGHRA, CDR2 YSYEKL, per germline. Deletions cut 2 bases from V and 0 bases from J, with 8 bases between. The CDR3 protein is CASSQRDLSYEQYF. The CDR3 DNA reads TGCGCCAGCAGCCAAAGAGACCTCTCCTACGAGCAGTACTTC.

The V call is TRBV6-5, the J call TRBJ1-1; the D gene is possibly TRBD1 (6 bases). CDR3 length: 12 amino acids. The germline V gene encodes CDR1 MNHEY and CDR2 SVGAGI. V lost 2 bases, J lost 9 bases, and 10 bases lay in between. The CDR3 nucleotides read TGTGCCAGCAGTTACAAAACAGGGAAAGCTTTCTTT. Encoded protein: CASSYKTGKAFF.

This clone has only one observation. The chain has TRBV6-6 and TRBJ1-2; D gene ambiguous. CDR1 and CDR2 (germline): MNHNY, SVGAGI (reference sequence). Trimming shortened V by 5 bases and J by 1 base, and 14 bases separated the two germline ends. This CDR3 has 15 residues. DNA of the CDR3: TGTGCCAGCAGTATGGGGTGGTGGGTTAACTATGGCTACACCTTC. Translation gives CASSMGWWVNYGYTF.

The V gene is TRBV27, the J gene TRBJ1-2; the D is unclear. Germline V gives CDR1 MNHEY, CDR2 SMNVEV (reference sequence). Trimming stripped 3 bases from V and 6 bases from J, with 11 bases between. The CDR3 is 13 residues long. This chain's CDR3 is CASSFGVGNGYTF. The CDR3 DNA reads as TGTGCCAGCAGTTTCGGCGTAGGCAATGGCTACACCTTC.

V and J are TRBV6-5 and TRBJ2-1; 7 bases agree with TRBD1. Trimming cost V 0 bases and J 2 bases; bases outside gene matches: 4. This CDR3 region has 16 residues. Germline V gives CDR1 MNHEY, CDR2 SVGAGI. The CDR3 loop is CASSYSTQGAYNEQFF. The CDR3 DNA is TGTGCCAGCAGTTACTCCACCCAGGGGGCCTACAATGAGCAGTTCTTC.

The rearrangement uses TRBV29-1 and TRBJ2-2; D is unresolved. Trimming removed 2 bases at V and 0 bases at J, with 7 bases between. From germline, CDR1 is SQVTM and CDR2 ANQGSEA. The CDR3 is 14 residues long. CDR3 sequence reads: CSVESVTNTGELFF. The CDR3 DNA is TGCAGCGTTGAATCAGTTACGAACACCGGGGAGCTGTTTTTT.

This clone was observed a few times. The chain is built from TRBV19 and TRBJ2-7; the match to TRBD2 covers 8 bases. CDR1 and CDR2 from the germline V gene are LNHDA and SQIVND (reference sequence). V trimming: 5 bases; J trimming: 0 bases; junction bases outside the gene matches: 9. This CDR3 is built from 16 residues. The CDR3 region has the DNA TGTGCCAGTAGTCCATTAGCGGGGAGGAGCTCCTACGAGCAGTACTTC. This sequence encodes CASSPLAGRSSYEQYF.

This clone was picked up one time. CDR3 region: CASSTRTDSFNEQFF. CDR3 DNA: TGTGCCAGCAGCACCCGAACGGACAGCTTCAATGAGCAGTTCTTC. The V call is TRBV7-9, the J call TRBJ2-1, with TRBD1 as a possible D gene (6 bases). Per the germline V gene, CDR1 is SEHNR and CDR2 is FQNEAQ (reference sequence). The CDR3 has 15 residues. Trimming took 5 bases from V and 6 from J, leaving 17 bases between them.

CDR3 in amino acids: CASTASSGGLGEQFF. CDR3 sequence (DNA): TGTGCCAGTACAGCCTCTTCGGGGGGGCTCGGTGAGCAGTTCTTC. The J gene is TRBJ2-1, the V gene TRBV19, with 8 positions matching TRBD2. V shed 7 bases and J 9 bases; nucleotides not matched to a gene: 14. CDR1 is LNHDA, CDR2 SQIVND, per germline (reference sequence). The CDR3 has 15 residues.

The chain is built from TRBV14 and TRBJ1-1; possibly TRBD1 for D (6 bases). The CDR3 has 13 residues. In germline, CDR1 is SGHDN, CDR2 FVKESK. The V end lost 0 bases, the J end lost 8 bases, and 10 bases lay between the germline ends. This CDR3 reads CASSQESRGEAFF. CDR3 bases: TGTGCCAGCAGCCAAGAAAGCAGGGGAGAAGCTTTCTTT.

CDR3 region: CASSLGLAGGHYNEQFF. The CDR3 nucleotides read TGTGCCAGCAGCTTGGGACTAGCGGGGGGGCACTACAATGAGCAGTTCTTC. This chain joins TRBV5-6 and TRBJ2-1; TRBD2 aligns across 14 bases. Germline CDR1 reads SGHDT; CDR2 reads YYEEEE. This CDR3 is built from 17 residues. The junction had 2 bases not matched to a gene; V was cut back by 0 bases and J by 3 bases.

The rearrangement joins TRBV4-1 to TRBJ2-2; D is uncertain. CDR3 length: 14 amino acids. V dropped 2 bases and J dropped 2 bases, with 6 bases sitting between them. Germline V gives CDR1 MGHRA, CDR2 YSYEKL. The DNA for the CDR3 is TGCGCCAGCAGCCAAAGGATCAACACCGGGGAGCTGTTTTTT. Protein sequence: CASSQRINTGELFF.

In DNA, the CDR3 is TGTGCCAGCAGTTCCGGGCTGAACACTGAAGCTTTCTTT. It translates to CASSSGLNTEAFF. The gene calls are TRBV6-6 and TRBJ1-1; D call uncertain. The CDR3 consists of 13 residues. In germline, CDR1 is MNHNY, CDR2 SVGAGI (reference sequence). Trimming removed 4 bases at V and 0 bases at J, with 6 bases between.

The rearrangement joins TRBV7-8 to TRBJ1-1, with TRBD1 as a possible D gene (6 bases). The CDR3 loop spans 17 amino acids. Trimming left V 5 bases short and J 2 bases short, with 21 bases between. Germline values: CDR1 SGHVS, CDR2 FQNEAQ. The CDR3 nucleotides are TGTGCCAGCAGCCGTAATACGGGGGCAGCTCGTAACACTGAAGCTTTCTTT. This translates into CASSRNTGAARNTEAFF. The full variable domain, its missing parts supplied by reference TRBV7-8 and TRBJ1-1, is GAGVSQSPRYKVAKRGQDVALRCDPISGHVSLFWYQQALGQGPEFLTYFQNEAQLDKSGLPSDRFFAERPEGSVSTLKIQRTQQEDSAVYLCASSRNTGAARNTEAFFGQGTRLTVV.

The gene calls are TRBV7-2 and TRBJ2-1; 7 nucleotides match TRBD1. CDR3 length: 14 residues. Looked up from germline, CDR1 is SGHTA and CDR2 is FQGNSA. Trimming cost V 5 bases and J 2 bases; bases outside gene matches: 3. The CDR3, as DNA: TGTGCCAGCAGCGTTGACAGGGCCTACAATGAGCAGTTCTTC. This encodes CASSVDRAYNEQFF.

This clone appeared a single time. The V call is TRBV7-8, the J call TRBJ2-7; a possible D gene is TRBD1 (5 bases). The germline V gene encodes CDR1 SGHVS and CDR2 FQNEAQ. The ends were cut back, 1 base at V and 0 bases at J, with 19 bases in the middle. This CDR3 has 18 residues. The CDR3 is CASSLGVMGPTTSYEQYF. CDR3 DNA: TGTGCCAGCAGCTTAGGGGTTATGGGGCCGACGACCTCCTACGAGCAGTACTTC.

This clone has just one count. The chain combines TRBV2 with TRBJ2-1; D gene ambiguous. The CDR3 totals 17 residues. Germline V CDR1 and CDR2: SNHLY, FYNNEI. Deletions cut 4 bases from V and 5 bases from J, with 21 bases between. The CDR3 protein is CASSGWKASPWNNEQFF. The DNA for the CDR3 is TGTGCCAGCAGTGGTTGGAAGGCTTCCCCTTGGAACAATGAGCAGTTCTTC.

The chain uses TRBV7-2 and TRBJ1-1; D perhaps matches TRBD1 (5 bases). CDR1 and CDR2 (germline): SGHTA, FQGNSA. The CDR3 is 13 residues long. V lost 5 bases and J lost 3, with 10 bases in between. CDR3 sequence (DNA): TGTGCCAGCAGCAAAGGCAGGGACACTGAAGCTTTCTTT. It is translated as CASSKGRDTEAFF. The whole variable domain, remainder taken from reference TRBV7-2 and TRBJ1-1, is GAGVSQSPSNKVTEKGKDVELRCDPISGHTALYWYRQSLGQGLEFLIYFQGNSAPDKSGLPSDRFSAERTGGSVSTLTIQRTQQEDSAVYLCASSKGRDTEAFFGQGTRLTVV.

The rearrangement links TRBV2 to TRBJ1-4; 8 bases line up with TRBD1. The CDR3 totals 14 residues. Unmatched junction bases numbered 3, after V lost 2 bases and J lost 7 bases. Per the germline V gene, CDR1 is SNHLY and CDR2 is FYNNEI. CDR3 sequence: CASSEQGAGEKLFF. Here the CDR3 DNA reads TGTGCCAGCAGTGAACAGGGGGCGGGTGAAAAACTGTTTTTT.

The chain uses TRBV29-1 and TRBJ2-5; possibly TRBD2 for D (5 bases). Germline V gene sequence: CDR1 SQVTM, CDR2 ANQGSEA. The V gene lost 5 bases and the J gene lost 5 bases, with 15 bases spanning the gap. This CDR3 is built from 13 residues. The CDR3 protein is CSVLGPGVETQYF. In DNA, the CDR3 is TGCAGCGTTCTAGGACCCGGGGTGGAGACCCAGTACTTC. The whole variable domain, remainder taken from reference TRBV29-1 and TRBJ2-5, is SAVISQKPSRDICQRGTSLTIQCQVDSQVTMMFWYRQQPGQSLTLIATANQGSEATYESGFVIDKFPISRPNLTFSTLTVSNMSPEDSSIYLCSVLGPGVETQYFGPGTRLLVL.

V and J are TRBV27 and TRBJ2-7, with TRBD2 matching 7 bases. Germline trimming cut 2 bases from V and 0 bases from J; bases unmatched to any gene: 1. The CDR3 totals 14 residues. Germline V gene sequence: CDR1 MNHEY, CDR2 SMNVEV (reference sequence). CDR3 sequence reads: CASSLTGGSYEQYF. In DNA form, the CDR3 reads TGTGCCAGCAGTTTAACGGGGGGCTCCTACGAGCAGTACTTC.

Only one count was recorded for this clone. V is TRBV5-1 and J is TRBJ1-1; tentative D call: TRBD1 (5 bases). Germline CDR1 and CDR2: SGHRS and YFSETQ. The CDR3 extends over 15 amino acids. Trimming removed 4 bases from V and 11 bases from J, with 24 bases in between. The CDR3 region is CASSRQGGPRAWAFF. The CDR3 region has the DNA TGCGCCAGCAGCCGCCAGGGTGGACCTCGGGCATGGGCTTTCTTT.